This T cell receptor beta chain was retrieved from a study of naive and memory T cell subsets (dated by TCRdb to about 2017). About the investigation overall: The study applied an open-source, UMI-based TCR alpha and beta sequencing pipeline to sorted naive and memory peripheral blood T cell subsets. RNA was DNase-treated and reverse transcribed with TCR constant-region primers, mostly using SuperScript III. Complete agreement was observed between the functional CMV T cell responses and the IgG serology results. The full study reports these points: The repertoire findings for the naive and memory subsets could not be validated against a ground truth, as none was available. Each clonotype was defined as a single alpha or beta chain sequence rather than as a paired alpha/beta receptor. RNA-based TCR counts may be affected by expression changes linked to T cell activation and differentiation. Once error correction was done, more than 95% of naive TCR sequences showed up just once, which made the naive abundance distributions much steeper than those of the memory subsets. A few larger clonotypes were found in naive repertoires, especially CD8, and these larger clonotypes were possibly memory cells re-expressing CD45RA. In both CD4 and CD8 cells, a rise in Gini index and a fall in Shannon and inverse Simpson diversity were observed from naive through CM, EM and EMRA. A power law was followed by TCR abundance, with an exponent that differed between naive and memory subsets but was consistent across the three individuals.

TCR alpha and beta chain libraries were amplified separately from the second PCR step onward. To determine each donor's CMV status, fresh PBMCs were stimulated overnight with CMV viral lysate, and IFNgamma production from CD4+ T cells was then assessed. Using Miltenyi beads, CD4 T cells were first positively selected, and CD8 T cells were then positively selected from the CD4-negative fraction. Cells were stained for CD3, CD4, CD8, CD45RA, CD27 and a live/dead dye and were sorted on a BD Aria II into four subsets based on CD45RA and CD27. Blood came from a few healthy volunteers, each fractionated into CD4 and CD8 T cells and then into four differentiation subsets. Approximately 120 ml of peripheral blood was drawn per donor, and PBMC were isolated by Ficoll-Paque PLUS density-gradient centrifugation. Sorted cells were lysed in RLT buffer, and RNA was extracted with a Qiagen RNeasy kit and stored at -80°C.

The cysteine opens and the phenylalanine closes a CDR3 of 14 amino acids. Solely the CDR3 DNA is kept, with 42 bases framed from the first base. According to the germline V gene (reference sequence), CDR1 reads DFQATT and CDR2 reads SNEGSKA. Between the V and J ends, shortened by 2 bases and 0 bases respectively, the junction contains 10 bases. The library was made by UMI-ligation and nested PCR. To cover both TRBC1 and TRBC2, the beta constant-region primer consisted of an equimolar mix of two oligonucleotides. A single-stranded oligonucleotide containing the SP2 primer and a 12-nucleotide UMI was joined to the 3' end of the cDNA by T4 RNA ligase 1. Four rounds of PCR were used to amplify ligated cDNA, with nested alpha and beta constant-region primers being used together with the SP2 primer. The ligation reaction was kept at 16 degrees C for 20-24 hours. PCR2 was usually performed as a SYBR Green qPCR and halted at a preset threshold so that over-amplification would not occur. Apart from the first purification, every purification step used Agencourt AMPure XP magnetic beads. Libraries were quantified by Qubit and checked on a TapeStation, where a main peak was expected near 650 bp. Pooled libraries were sequenced on an Illumina MiSeq with v2 2x251 paired-end kits, typically giving about 0.95-2.2 million reads per sample. Each sample was pooled at approximately 4.3 nM, and roughly 4.5-8% PhiX was included to help cluster recognition. On the authors' methods: Using tag matching that tolerated one base-pair mismatch, Decombinator assigned V and J genes to FASTQ reads that had been processed by Demultiplexor. By using UMIs, Collapsinator corrected both sequencing errors and the frequency errors caused by PCR heterogeneity. CDR3Translator translated TCRs and extracted CDR3s from the conserved cysteine to the FGXG phenylalanine, flagging non-productive sequences. Repertoires were subsampled to equal numbers of UMI-defined TCRs before Gini, Shannon entropy and inverse Simpson indices were calculated. Within the linear range, a power law was fitted by maximum likelihood to the distributions of clonotype abundance. When run on a single naive CD8 sample, MIGEC and the pipeline yielded similar UMI counts, similar unique TCR numbers and similar clonal distributions. In one analysis, naive TCRs also found in any memory subset of the same donor were removed from the naive repertoire. A set of under 8,500 CMV-associated CDR3 sequences, compiled from VDJdb and a published dataset, was used to search the repertoires. TCRdb trimmed public reads at Q25 via fastp, called clones via MiXCR and kept in-frame beta chains. Every distinct CDR3 protein forms one entry, paired with its most common genes and DNA. The V and J calls, along with clone size, are taken from TCRdb and not from the paper's own processing. In all, the sample holds 140,000 to 150,000 distinct CDR3 sequences, and approximately 15% of those were seen once. Together, the top ten hold 0.14% to 0.15% of the sample.

A few counts support this clonotype. What this receptor recognizes is not known. The input lacks base qualities; no much larger clone sits a single base away. Recombination linked TRBV20-1 to TRBJ1-1; confidence is insufficient to name the D gene. Sequenced sample: naive CD4+ T cells from blood. The cell subset or site label of this sample denotes: naive T cells, CD45RA high CD27+. This receptor was identified in a human donor in good health. For the CDR3, the sequence is CSARWGQMNTEAFF. In nucleotides, the sequence is TGCAGTGCTAGATGGGGTCAAATGAACACTGAAGCTTTCTTT.